The 10 T cell receptor beta chains in this list originate from one sample, sequenced in a study of beta chain features in type 1 diabetes. Every bit of the isolated RNA underwent reverse transcription, so sequencing read expressed TCRB transcripts. The assay was immunoSEQ multiplex PCR, and TCRdb's table has in-frame clones only and misses some. The repertoire holds 850,000 to 900,000 clones, with 15% to 20% as singletons. The sample taken for sequencing was naive CD4+ T cells from blood. These receptors were taken from a woman between 18 and 30 years old in good health.

This clone was seen only a few times. The CDR3 coding sequence is TGTGCCAGCAGCTCACGGCGGAACTACAATGAGCAGTTCTTC. Its protein is CASSSRRNYNEQFF. The rearrangement joins TRBV5-4 to TRBJ2-1, with no clear D. V lost 3 bases and J 3 bases, leaving 10 bases between the germline ends. CDR3 length: 14 residues. Germline V gene sequence: CDR1 SGHNT, CDR2 YYREEE (reference sequence).

The chain uses TRBV5-1 and TRBJ2-7; D perhaps matches TRBD2 (6 bases). Trimming took off 0 bases at V and 4 bases at J, with 14 bases between the two ends. Germline V CDR1 and CDR2: SGHRS, YFSETQ. This CDR3 contains 15 residues. The CDR3 sequence is CASSLDRGYSYEQYF. The CDR3 coding sequence is TGCGCCAGCAGCTTGGATCGGGGGTACAGTTACGAGCAGTACTTC.

The chain combines TRBV28 with TRBJ2-3, with 7 bases matching TRBD1. Germline V gene lookup returns CDR1 MDHEN and CDR2 SYDVKM. Trimming removed 10 bases from V and 1 base from J; junction bases left unmatched: 5. The CDR3 is 13 amino acids. In DNA, the CDR3 is TGTGCCATAACGGGACAGCGCACAGATACGCAGTATTTT. Protein product: CAITGQRTDTQYF.

This clone was seen a few times. The V gene is TRBV15, the J gene TRBJ2-4; D remains unclear. The germline CDR1 and CDR2 sequences are LNHNV and YYDKDF (reference sequence). This CDR3 is 14 amino acids long. V was pared by 1 base and J by 10 bases, with 14 bases between. DNA of the CDR3: TGTGCCACCAGCAGAGGCGGCAGCGAGGTGATTCAGTACTTC. Protein product: CATSRGGSEVIQYF.

The chain couples TRBV6-1 to TRBJ2-1; 10 nucleotides match TRBD2. Germline V CDR1 and CDR2: MNHNS, SASEGT. The V gene end was trimmed by 0 bases and the J gene end by 2 bases; junction bases not matched to a gene: 13. This CDR3 has 20 residues. The CDR3 nucleotides are TGTGCCAGCAGTGAAGCTCATCCGGGAGAAGCGGGAGGGCCCTACAATGAGCAGTTCTTC. Its protein product is CASSEAHPGEAGGPYNEQFF.

This clone occurred a few times. The chain combines TRBV25-1 with TRBJ2-5; TRBD2 might be the D (6 bases). The J call may be in error: the DNA end matches TRBJ2-7 better. This CDR3 is 12 amino acids long. CDR1 MGHDK and CDR2 SYGVNS come from the germline V gene. Here the CDR3 reads CASRTSSREQYF. The CDR3 region has the DNA TGTGCCAGCAGGACTAGTTCTCGCGAGCAGTACTTC.

The V call is TRBV28, the J call TRBJ1-1, with a weak D call TRBD1 (6 bases). Per the germline V gene, CDR1 is MDHEN and CDR2 is SYDVKM. This CDR3 comprises 13 residues. Trimming left V 6 bases short and J 0 bases short, with 8 bases between. The CDR3, as DNA: TGTGCCAGCAGAGGGGGGGTGAACACTGAAGCTTTCTTT. Translation: CASRGGVNTEAFF.

The chain is built from TRBV23-1 and TRBJ1-6; D call uncertain. TRBV23-1 qualifies as an ORF whose function is uncertain. V lost 3 bases and J 8 bases, leaving 17 bases between the germline ends. There are 16 residues in the CDR3. The CDR3 loop reads CASSHPPLAVHSPLHF. CDR3 coding DNA: TGCGCCAGCAGTCACCCGCCGCTGGCAGTCCATTCACCCCTCCACTTT.

This clone showed up just a few times. The rearrangement links TRBV7-2 to TRBJ2-7; the match to TRBD2 covers 9 bases. V lost 1 base, J lost 4 bases, and 5 bases stayed unmatched. The CDR3 consists of 15 residues. Germline V CDR1 and CDR2: SGHTA, FQGNSA. The CDR3 DNA reads as TGTGCCAGCAGCTTAGGTAGCGGGAGTCTGTACGAGCAGTACTTC. This encodes CASSLGSGSLYEQYF.

This sequence joins TRBV6-6 and TRBJ2-1, with a possible D match to TRBD1 (6 bases). The length of the CDR3 is 15 residues. The germline V and J ends were trimmed by 6 bases and 3 bases, with 15 bases remaining between them. Germline V gene lookup returns CDR1 MNHNY and CDR2 SVGAGI (reference sequence). The CDR3 bases are TGTGCCAGCAGGCCCGACAGGAGAGTCTACAATGAGCAGTTCTTC. It specifies CASRPDRRVYNEQFF.